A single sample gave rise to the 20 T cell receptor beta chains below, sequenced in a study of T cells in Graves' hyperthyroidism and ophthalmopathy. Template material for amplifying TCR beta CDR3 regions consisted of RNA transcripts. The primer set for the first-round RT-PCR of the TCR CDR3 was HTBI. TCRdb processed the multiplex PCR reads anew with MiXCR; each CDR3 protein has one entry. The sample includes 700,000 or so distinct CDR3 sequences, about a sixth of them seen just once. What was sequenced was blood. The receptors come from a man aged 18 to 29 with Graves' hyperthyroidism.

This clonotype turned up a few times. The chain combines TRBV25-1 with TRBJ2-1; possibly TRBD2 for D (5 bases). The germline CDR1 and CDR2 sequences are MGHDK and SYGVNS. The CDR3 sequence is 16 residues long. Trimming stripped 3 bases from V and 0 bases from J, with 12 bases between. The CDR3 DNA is TGTGCCAGCAGTGAGTTTAGCGTGAGCTCCTACAATGAGCAGTTCTTC. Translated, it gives CASSEFSVSSYNEQFF.

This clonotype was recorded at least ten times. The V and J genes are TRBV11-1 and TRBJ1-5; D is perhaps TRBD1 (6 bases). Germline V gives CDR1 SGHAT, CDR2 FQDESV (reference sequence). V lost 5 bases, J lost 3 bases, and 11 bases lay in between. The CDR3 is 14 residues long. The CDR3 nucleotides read TGTGCCAGCAGCCCGGGACACAACAATCAGCCCCAGCATTTT. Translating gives CASSPGHNNQPQHF.

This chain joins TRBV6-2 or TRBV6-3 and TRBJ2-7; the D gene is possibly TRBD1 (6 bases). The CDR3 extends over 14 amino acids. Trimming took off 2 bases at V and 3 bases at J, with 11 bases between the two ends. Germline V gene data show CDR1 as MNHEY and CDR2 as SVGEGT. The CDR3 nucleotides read TGTGCCAGCAGTTACAGTCAGGGGCACTACGAGCAGTACTTC. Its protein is CASSYSQGHYEQYF.

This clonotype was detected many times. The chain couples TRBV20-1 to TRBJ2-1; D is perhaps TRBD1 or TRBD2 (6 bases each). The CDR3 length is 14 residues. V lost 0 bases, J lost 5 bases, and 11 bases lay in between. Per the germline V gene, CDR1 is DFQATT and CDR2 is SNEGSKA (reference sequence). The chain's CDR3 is CSARDLGGHNEQFF. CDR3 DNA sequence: TGCAGTGCTAGAGATCTTGGGGGGCACAATGAGCAGTTCTTC.

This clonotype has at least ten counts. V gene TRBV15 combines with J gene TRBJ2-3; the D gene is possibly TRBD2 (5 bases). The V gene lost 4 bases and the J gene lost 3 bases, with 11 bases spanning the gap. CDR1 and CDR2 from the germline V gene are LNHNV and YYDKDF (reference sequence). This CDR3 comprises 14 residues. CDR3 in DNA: TGTGCCACCAGCAAGAGTCGGAGGACAGATACGCAGTATTTT. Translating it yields CATSKSRRTDTQYF.

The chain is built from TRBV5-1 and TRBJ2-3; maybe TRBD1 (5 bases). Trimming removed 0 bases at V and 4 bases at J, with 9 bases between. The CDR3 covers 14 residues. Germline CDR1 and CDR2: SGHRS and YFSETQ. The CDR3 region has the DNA TGCGCCAGCAGCTTGGAGGGGTTGGCAGATACGCAGTATTTT. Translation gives CASSLEGLADTQYF.

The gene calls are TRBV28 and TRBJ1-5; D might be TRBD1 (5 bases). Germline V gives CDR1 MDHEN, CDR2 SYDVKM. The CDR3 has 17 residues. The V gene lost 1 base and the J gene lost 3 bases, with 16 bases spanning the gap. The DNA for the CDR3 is TGTGCCAGCAGTTTATACGGGGGGTTAATAGTCAATCAGCCCCAGCATTTT. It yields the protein CASSLYGGLIVNQPQHF.

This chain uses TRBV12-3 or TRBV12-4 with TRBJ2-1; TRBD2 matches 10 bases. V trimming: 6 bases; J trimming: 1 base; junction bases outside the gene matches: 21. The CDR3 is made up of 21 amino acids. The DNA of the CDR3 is TGTGCCAGCAGCCCTATTCCGGGACTAGCGTCTAACTTGGGGTCCTACAATGAGCAGTTCTTC. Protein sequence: CASSPIPGLASNLGSYNEQFF.

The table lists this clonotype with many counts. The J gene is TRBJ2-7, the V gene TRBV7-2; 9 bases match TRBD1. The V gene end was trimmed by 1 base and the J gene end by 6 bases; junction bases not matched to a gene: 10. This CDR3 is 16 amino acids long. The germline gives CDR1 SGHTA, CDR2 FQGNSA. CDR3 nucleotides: TGTGCCAGCAGCTTAGTCGAGGGACAGGGAACCTCCGAGCAGTACTTC. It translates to CASSLVEGQGTSEQYF.

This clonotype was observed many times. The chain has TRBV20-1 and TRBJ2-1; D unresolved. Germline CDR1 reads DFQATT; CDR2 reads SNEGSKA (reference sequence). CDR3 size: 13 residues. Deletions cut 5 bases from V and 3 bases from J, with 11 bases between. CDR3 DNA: TGCAGTGCTCCCCCAAGAAGCTACAATGAGCAGTTCTTC. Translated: CSAPPRSYNEQFF.

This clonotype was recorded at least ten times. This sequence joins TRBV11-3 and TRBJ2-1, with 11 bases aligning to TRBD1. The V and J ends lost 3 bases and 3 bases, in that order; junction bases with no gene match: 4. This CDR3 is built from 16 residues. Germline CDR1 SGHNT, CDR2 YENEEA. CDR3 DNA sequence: TGTGCCAGCAGCTTGGAGGGACAGGGGGGCTACAATGAGCAGTTCTTC. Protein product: CASSLEGQGGYNEQFF. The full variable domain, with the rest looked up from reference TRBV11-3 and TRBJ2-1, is EAGVVQSPRYKIIEKKQPVAFWCNPISGHNTLYWYLQNLGQGPELLIRYENEEAVDDSQLPKDRFSAERLKGVDSTLKIQPAELGDSAVYLCASSLEGQGGYNEQFFGPGTRLTVL.

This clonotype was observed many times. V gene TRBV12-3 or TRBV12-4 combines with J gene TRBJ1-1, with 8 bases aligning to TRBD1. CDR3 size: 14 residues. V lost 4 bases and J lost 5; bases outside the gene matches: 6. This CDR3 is CASSSTGAGTEAFF. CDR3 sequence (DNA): TGTGCCAGCAGTTCGACAGGGGCAGGGACTGAAGCTTTCTTT.

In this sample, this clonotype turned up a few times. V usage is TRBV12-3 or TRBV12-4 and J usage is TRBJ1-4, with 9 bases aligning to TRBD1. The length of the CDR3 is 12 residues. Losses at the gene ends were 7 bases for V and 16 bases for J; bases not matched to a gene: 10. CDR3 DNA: TGTGCCAGCACCGCCGGGACAGGGTATCCGTTTTTT. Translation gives CASTAGTGYPFF.

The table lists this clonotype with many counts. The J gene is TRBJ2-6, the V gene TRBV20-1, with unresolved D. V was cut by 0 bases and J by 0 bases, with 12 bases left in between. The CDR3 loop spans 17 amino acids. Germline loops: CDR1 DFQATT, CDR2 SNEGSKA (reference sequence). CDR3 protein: CSARDTPGFSGANVLTF. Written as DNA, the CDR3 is TGCAGTGCTAGAGATACTCCGGGCTTCTCTGGGGCCAACGTCCTGACTTTC.

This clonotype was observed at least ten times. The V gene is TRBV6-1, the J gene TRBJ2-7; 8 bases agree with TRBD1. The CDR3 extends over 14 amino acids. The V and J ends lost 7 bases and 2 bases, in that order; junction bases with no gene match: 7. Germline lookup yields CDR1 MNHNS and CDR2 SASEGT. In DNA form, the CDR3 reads TGTGCCAGCAAGCCGGGGACAGGACCCTACGAGCAGTACTTC. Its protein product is CASKPGTGPYEQYF.

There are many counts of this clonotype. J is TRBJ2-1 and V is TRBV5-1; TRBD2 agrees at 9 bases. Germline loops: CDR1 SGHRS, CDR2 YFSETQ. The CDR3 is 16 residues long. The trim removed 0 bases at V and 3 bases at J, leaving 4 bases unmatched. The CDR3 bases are TGCGCCAGCAGCTTGGCTGGGACTAGCTTCTACAATGAGCAGTTCTTC. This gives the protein CASSLAGTSFYNEQFF.

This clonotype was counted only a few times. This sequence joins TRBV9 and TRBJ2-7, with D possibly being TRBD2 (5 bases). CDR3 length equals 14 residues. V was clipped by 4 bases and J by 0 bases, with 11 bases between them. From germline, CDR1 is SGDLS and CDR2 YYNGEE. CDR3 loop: CASSPRDYSYEQYF. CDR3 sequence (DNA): TGTGCCAGCAGCCCCCGGGATTACTCCTACGAGCAGTACTTC.

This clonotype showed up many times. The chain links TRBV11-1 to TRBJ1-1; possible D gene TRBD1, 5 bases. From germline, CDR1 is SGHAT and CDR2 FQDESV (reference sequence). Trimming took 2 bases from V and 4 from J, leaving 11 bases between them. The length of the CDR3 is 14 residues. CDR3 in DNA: TGTGCCAGCAGCTTACAGAAGGGGACCACTGAAGCTTTCTTT. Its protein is CASSLQKGTTEAFF.

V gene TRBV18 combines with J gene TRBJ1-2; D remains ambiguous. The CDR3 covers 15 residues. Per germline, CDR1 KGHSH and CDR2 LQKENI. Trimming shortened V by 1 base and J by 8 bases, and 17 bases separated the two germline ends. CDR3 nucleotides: TGTGCCAGCTCACCACGAGCAGGTGGGGATCTAGGCTACACCTTC. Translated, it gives CASSPRAGGDLGYTF.

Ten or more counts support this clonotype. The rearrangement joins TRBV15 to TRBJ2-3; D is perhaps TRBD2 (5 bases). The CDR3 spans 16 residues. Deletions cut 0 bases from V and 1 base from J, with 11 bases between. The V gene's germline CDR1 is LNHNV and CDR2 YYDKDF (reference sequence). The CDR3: CATSRDRRVGTDTQYF. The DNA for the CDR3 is TGTGCCACCAGCAGAGATAGGCGGGTTGGCACAGATACGCAGTATTTT. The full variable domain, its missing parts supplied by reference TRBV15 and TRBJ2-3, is DAMVIQNPRYQVTQFGKPVTLSCSQTLNHNVMYWYQQKSSQAPKLLFHYYDKDFNNEADTPDNFQSRRPNTSFCFLDIRSPGLGDTAMYLCATSRDRRVGTDTQYFGPGTRLTVL.